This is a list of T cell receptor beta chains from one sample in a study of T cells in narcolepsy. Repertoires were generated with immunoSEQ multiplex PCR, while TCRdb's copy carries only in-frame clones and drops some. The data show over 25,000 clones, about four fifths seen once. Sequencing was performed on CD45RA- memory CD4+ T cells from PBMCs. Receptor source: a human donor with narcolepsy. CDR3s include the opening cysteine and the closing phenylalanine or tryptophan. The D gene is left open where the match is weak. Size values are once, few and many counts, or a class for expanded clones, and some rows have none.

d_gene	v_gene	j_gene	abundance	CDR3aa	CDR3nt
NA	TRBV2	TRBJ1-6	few	CASGEGISPLHF	TGTGCCAGCGGGGAGGGAATTTCACCCCTCCACTTT
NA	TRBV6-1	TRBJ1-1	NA	CASSDSPPRTRNTEAFF	TGTGCCAGCAGTGATTCCCCCCCGCGTACAAGAAACACTGAAGCTTTCTTT
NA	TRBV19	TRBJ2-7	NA	CASSIDQGGPNEQYF	TGTGCCAGTAGTATAGATCAGGGGGGGCCTAACGAGCAGTACTTC
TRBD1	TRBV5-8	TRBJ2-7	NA	CASRLYGTGGYEQYF	TGTGCCAGCAGATTATATGGGACAGGAGGATACGAGCAGTACTTC
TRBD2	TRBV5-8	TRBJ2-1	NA	CASSFPSGGIGEQFF	TGTGCCAGCAGCTTCCCTAGCGGGGGAATTGGTGAGCAGTTCTTC
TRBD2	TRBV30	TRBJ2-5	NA	CAWSASGGAQETQYF	TGTGCCTGGAGTGCCAGCGGGGGGGCCCAAGAGACCCAGTACTTC
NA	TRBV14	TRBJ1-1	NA	CASSRGQNTEAFF	TGTGCCAGCAGCCGGGGACAGAACACTGAAGCTTTCTTT
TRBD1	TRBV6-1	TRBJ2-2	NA	CASSVGGQGNGELFF	TGTGCCAGCAGTGTAGGAGGACAGGGAAACGGGGAGCTGTTTTTT
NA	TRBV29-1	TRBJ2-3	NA	CSASFAASLRTDTQYF	TGCAGCGCGAGCTTCGCAGCAAGCCTACGCACAGATACGCAGTATTTT
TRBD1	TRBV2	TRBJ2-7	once	CASSEVAGGRGEQYF	TGTGCCAGCAGTGAAGTGGCAGGGGGCCGAGGCGAGCAGTACTTC
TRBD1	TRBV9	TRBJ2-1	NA	CASSGGQTYNEQFF	TGTGCCAGCAGCGGGGGACAGACATACAATGAGCAGTTCTTC
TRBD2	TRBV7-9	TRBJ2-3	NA	CASSKTSGGLPNTQYF	TGTGCCAGCAGCAAGACTAGCGGGGGCCTCCCGAATACGCAGTATTTT
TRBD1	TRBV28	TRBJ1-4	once	CASSPSGTGNEKLFF	TGTGCCAGCAGTCCCTCCGGGACAGGTAATGAAAAACTGTTTTTT
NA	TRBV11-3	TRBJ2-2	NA	CASSLTRNTGELFF	TGTGCCAGCAGCTTAACCAGAAACACCGGGGAGCTGTTTTTT
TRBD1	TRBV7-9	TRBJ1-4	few	CASSTDRGGEKLFF	TGTGCCAGCAGCACCGACAGGGGCGGGGAAAAACTGTTTTTT
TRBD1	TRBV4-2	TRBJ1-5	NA	CASSQTGQANQPQHF	TGTGCCAGCAGCCAAACGGGACAGGCTAATCAGCCCCAGCATTTT